The 13 T cell receptor beta chains below all came from one sample that was sequenced in a study of blood T cell repertoires in COVID-19. Generated by immunoSEQ multiplex PCR, the TCRdb table keeps only in-frame clones and is missing some. The top ten hold approximately 0.98% of the sample, which has 120,000 to 150,000 clones, roughly 90% seen once. What was sequenced was peripheral blood. The receptors originated from a woman aged 45-60 years with acute or convalescent COVID-19.

V usage is TRBV18 and J usage is TRBJ1-3; D not certain. The germline gives CDR1 KGHSH, CDR2 LQKENI. The CDR3 has 13 residues. V lost 2 bases and J lost 7, with 9 bases in between. CDR3 sequence (DNA): TGTGCCAGCTCACCAGGGAGCGCCAACACCATATATTTT. Its translation is CASSPGSANTIYF.

This clone has a single count. This chain links TRBV28 with TRBJ1-1; 7 positions match TRBD1. CDR1 and CDR2 from the germline V gene are MDHEN and SYDVKM. V trimming: 8 bases; J trimming: 12 bases; junction bases outside the gene matches: 12. The CDR3 totals 12 residues. For the CDR3, the DNA is TGTGCCAGCGAGAGGAGCCGGGGACAGCCTTTCTTT. Its translation is CASERSRGQPFF. The full variable domain, in which reference TRBV28 and TRBJ1-1 provide the parts outside the CDR3, is DVKVTQSSRYLVKRTGEKVFLECVQDMDHENMFWYRQDPGLGLRLIYFSYDVKMKEKGDIPEGYSVSREKKERFSLILESASTNQTSMYLCASERSRGQPFFGQGTRLTVV.

This clone was counted only a few times. The chain carries TRBV30 and TRBJ1-3; tentative D call: TRBD1 (6 bases). This CDR3 is 13 amino acids long. Between the trimmed V and J ends, which lost 2 bases and 6 bases, there was a span of 11 bases. Germline-derived CDR1 and CDR2 are GTSNPN and SVGIG (reference sequence). The CDR3 sequence is CAWSPWTENTIYF. In DNA, the CDR3 is TGTGCCTGGAGTCCCTGGACAGAAAACACCATATATTTT.

With respect to this clone: Relative to the germline gene, one junction end is altered; a read error may explain this. The chain carries TRBV30 and TRBJ2-1; D is possibly TRBD2 (5 bases). CDR1 and CDR2 from the germline V gene are GTSNPN and SVGIG (reference sequence). This CDR3 is 12 amino acids long. CDR3 loop: CAWGFQEAIGLF. In DNA form, the CDR3 reads TGTGCCTGGGGATTTCAGGAGGCAATAGGACTCTTC.

This chain connects TRBV28 to TRBJ1-2, with D possibly matching TRBD1 (6 bases). Trimming removed 6 bases from V and 2 bases from J, with 16 bases in between. The CDR3 covers 15 residues. Germline V lookup: CDR1 MDHEN, CDR2 SYDVKM. The CDR3 sequence: CASRPQGLENYGYTF. In DNA form, the CDR3 reads TGTGCCAGCAGACCGCAGGGGCTGGAGAACTATGGCTACACCTTC.

The rearrangement uses TRBV28 and TRBJ1-1, with D maybe TRBD1 (6 bases). The CDR3 spans 15 residues. Looked up from germline, CDR1 is MDHEN and CDR2 is SYDVKM. Trimming removed 8 bases at V and 5 bases at J, with 21 bases between. The CDR3, as DNA: TGTGCCAGCGGGGGCGCAGGGATTGGGGGAACTGAAGCTTTCTTT. As protein: CASGGAGIGGTEAFF.

A single count supports this clone. The chain uses TRBV10-2 and TRBJ1-6, with D unclear. Trimming took 7 bases from V and 0 from J, leaving 19 bases between them. The CDR3 extends over 18 amino acids. Germline V gene lookup returns CDR1 WSHSY and CDR2 SAAADI. The CDR3 protein is CASNPSVDASSYNSPLHF. CDR3 nucleotides: TGCGCCAGCAATCCTAGCGTTGACGCGAGCTCCTATAATTCACCCCTCCACTTT.

CDR3 coding DNA: TGTGCCACCAGTGAAACGCCGGGACAGGGTATCGCCCATGAGCAGTTCTTC. Its protein product is CATSETPGQGIAHEQFF. This sequence joins TRBV24-1 and TRBJ2-1; 9 positions match TRBD1. Looked up from germline, CDR1 is KGHDR and CDR2 is SFDVKD. The length of the CDR3 is 17 residues. V shed 4 bases, J shed 8 bases, and the junction held 14 bases outside the gene matches.

The sample holds one count of this clone. Additional DNA sequences in this sample encode the identical CDR3. The chain couples TRBV2 to TRBJ1-5, with TRBD1 identical over 10 bases. Germline CDR1 and CDR2: SNHLY and FYNNEI. Germline trimming cut 4 bases from V and 7 bases from J; bases unmatched to any gene: 4. CDR3 length: 14 residues. The CDR3 nucleotides are TGTGCCAGCAGTGGGACAGGGGGTAACCAGCCCCAGCATTTT. Translating gives CASSGTGGNQPQHF.

V and J are TRBV27 and TRBJ2-1, with 7 bases lining up with TRBD2. This CDR3 is built from 14 residues. Germline-derived CDR1 and CDR2 are MNHEY and SMNVEV (reference sequence). V was pared by 3 bases and J by 3 bases, with 2 bases of the junction left unmatched. For the CDR3, the DNA is TGTGCCAGCAGTTTGGGAGGGATCTACAATGAGCAGTTCTTC. This gives the protein CASSLGGIYNEQFF.

This chain links TRBV10-3 with TRBJ2-2, with TRBD1 as a possible D gene (5 bases). Germline loops: CDR1 ENHRY, CDR2 SYGVKD. V was clipped by 7 bases and J by 0 bases, with 15 bases between them. This CDR3 is 16 amino acids long. In nucleotides, the CDR3 is TGTGCCATCAAGGTCTCCCAGGGCTCGAACACCGGGGAGCTGTTTTTT. It encodes CAIKVSQGSNTGELFF.

The V call is TRBV7-2, the J call TRBJ1-1, with D uncertain. Looked up from germline, CDR1 is SGHTA and CDR2 is FQGNSA. The CDR3 runs 16 residues. The ends were cut back, 4 bases at V and 6 bases at J, with 21 bases in the middle. The CDR3 protein is CASSSGLWRAGAEAFF. CDR3 DNA: TGTGCCAGCAGCTCGGGTCTGTGGAGGGCCGGGGCTGAAGCTTTCTTT.

The chain couples TRBV18 to TRBJ1-1; possibly TRBD1 for D (5 bases). The CDR3 extends over 13 amino acids. The germline gives CDR1 KGHSH, CDR2 LQKENI. The germline V and J ends were trimmed by 2 bases and 1 base, with 5 bases remaining between them. The CDR3 nucleotides read TGTGCCAGCTCACCAAGGGGGAACACTGAAGCTTTCTTT. It codes for CASSPRGNTEAFF.